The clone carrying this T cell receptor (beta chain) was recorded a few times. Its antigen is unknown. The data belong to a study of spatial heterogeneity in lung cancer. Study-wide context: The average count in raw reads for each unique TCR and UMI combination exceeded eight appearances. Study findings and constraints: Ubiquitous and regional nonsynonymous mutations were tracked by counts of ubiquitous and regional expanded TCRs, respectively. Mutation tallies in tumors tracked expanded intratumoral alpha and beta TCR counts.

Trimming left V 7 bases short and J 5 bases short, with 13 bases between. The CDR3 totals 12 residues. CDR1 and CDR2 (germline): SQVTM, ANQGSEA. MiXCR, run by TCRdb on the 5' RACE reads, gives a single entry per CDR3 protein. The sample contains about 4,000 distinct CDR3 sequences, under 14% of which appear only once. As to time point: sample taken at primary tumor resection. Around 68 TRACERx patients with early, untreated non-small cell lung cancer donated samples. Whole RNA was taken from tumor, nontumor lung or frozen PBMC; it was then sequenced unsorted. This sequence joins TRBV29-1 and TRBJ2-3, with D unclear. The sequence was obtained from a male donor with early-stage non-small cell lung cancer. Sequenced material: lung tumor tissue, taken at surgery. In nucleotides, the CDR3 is TGCAGCGGGGAATGGGTAGGAGATACGCAGTATTTT. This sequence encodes CSGEWVGDTQYF.